The source of this T cell receptor (beta chain) is a study of response to subunit inactivated influenza vaccine. This clonotype was observed at least ten times. Antigen unknown. TCRdb called the RT-PCR reads again in MiXCR, with one record for every CDR3 protein. Here the sample spans around 500,000 distinct CDR3 sequences, approximately 11% being singletons. This CDR3 has 18 residues. In germline, CDR1 is SQVTM, CDR2 ANQGSEA. Germline trimming cut 7 bases from V and 0 bases from J; bases unmatched to any gene: 11. Findings and limits, study-wide: The authors suggested that every seasonal influenza vaccination recruits few new T cells.

The chain joins TRBV29-1 to TRBJ2-1, with 14 positions matching TRBD2. The TCR was taken from a man aged 50 to 59 who received an inactivated influenza vaccine. Sequences were derived from PBMCs from blood, sampled about 6 weeks after vaccination. This CDR3 reads CSASGLAGGLSSYNEQFF. As DNA, the CDR3 is TGCAGCGCTTCCGGACTAGCGGGAGGTCTAAGCTCCTACAATGAGCAGTTCTTC.